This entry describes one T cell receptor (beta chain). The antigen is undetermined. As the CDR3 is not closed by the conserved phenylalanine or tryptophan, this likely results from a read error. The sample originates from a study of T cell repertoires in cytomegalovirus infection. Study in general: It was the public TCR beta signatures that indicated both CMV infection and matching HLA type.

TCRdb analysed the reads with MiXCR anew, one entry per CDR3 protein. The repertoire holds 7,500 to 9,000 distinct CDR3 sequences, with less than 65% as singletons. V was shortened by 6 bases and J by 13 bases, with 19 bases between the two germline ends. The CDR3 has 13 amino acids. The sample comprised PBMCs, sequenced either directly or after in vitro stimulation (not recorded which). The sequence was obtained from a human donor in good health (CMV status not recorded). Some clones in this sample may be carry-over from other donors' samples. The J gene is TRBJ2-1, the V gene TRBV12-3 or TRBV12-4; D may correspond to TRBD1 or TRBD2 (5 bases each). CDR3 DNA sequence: TGTGCCAGCAGACCGGGACGCTACAATTATCAGTTCTTG. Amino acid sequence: CASRPGRYNYQFL.